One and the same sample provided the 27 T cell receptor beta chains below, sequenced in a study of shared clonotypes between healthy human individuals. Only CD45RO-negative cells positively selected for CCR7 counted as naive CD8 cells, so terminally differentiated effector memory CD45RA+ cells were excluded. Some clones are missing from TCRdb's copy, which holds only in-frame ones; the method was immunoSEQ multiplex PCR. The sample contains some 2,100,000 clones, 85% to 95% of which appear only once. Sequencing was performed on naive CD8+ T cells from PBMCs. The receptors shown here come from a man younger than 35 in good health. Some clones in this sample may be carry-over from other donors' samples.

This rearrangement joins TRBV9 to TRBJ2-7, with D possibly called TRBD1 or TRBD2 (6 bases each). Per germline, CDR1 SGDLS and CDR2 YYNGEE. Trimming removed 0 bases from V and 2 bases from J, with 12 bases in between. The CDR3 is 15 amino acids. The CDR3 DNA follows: TGTGCCAGCAGCGTAGGGGGGGCGGAGACCTACGAGCAGTACTTC. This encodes CASSVGGAETYEQYF.

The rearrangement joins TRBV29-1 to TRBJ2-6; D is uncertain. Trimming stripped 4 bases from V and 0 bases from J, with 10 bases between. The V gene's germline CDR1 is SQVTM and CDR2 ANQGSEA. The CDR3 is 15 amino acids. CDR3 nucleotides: TGCAGCGTTGCGGGCGGCAGCTCTGGGGCCAACGTCCTGACTTTC. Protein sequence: CSVAGGSSGANVLTF.

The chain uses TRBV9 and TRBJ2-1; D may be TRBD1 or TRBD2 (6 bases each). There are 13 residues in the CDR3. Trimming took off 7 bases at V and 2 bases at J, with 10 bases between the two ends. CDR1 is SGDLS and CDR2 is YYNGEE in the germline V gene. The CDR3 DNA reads TGTGCCAGCGGAGGGGGGCCCTACAATGAGCAGTTCTTC. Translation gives CASGGGPYNEQFF.

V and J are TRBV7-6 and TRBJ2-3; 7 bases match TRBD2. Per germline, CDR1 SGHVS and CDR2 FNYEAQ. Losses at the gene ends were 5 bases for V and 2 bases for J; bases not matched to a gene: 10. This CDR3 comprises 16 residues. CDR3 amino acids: CASSPLQAGYTDTQYF. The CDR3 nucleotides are TGTGCCAGCAGCCCCTTACAAGCGGGGTACACAGATACGCAGTATTTT.

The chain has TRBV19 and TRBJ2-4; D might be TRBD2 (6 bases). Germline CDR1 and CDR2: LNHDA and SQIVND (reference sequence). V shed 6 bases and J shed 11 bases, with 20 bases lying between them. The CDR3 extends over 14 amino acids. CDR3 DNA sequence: TGTGCCAGTAGCTTCGATGGTCGGGGGTTGTTTCAGTACTTC. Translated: CASSFDGRGLFQYF.

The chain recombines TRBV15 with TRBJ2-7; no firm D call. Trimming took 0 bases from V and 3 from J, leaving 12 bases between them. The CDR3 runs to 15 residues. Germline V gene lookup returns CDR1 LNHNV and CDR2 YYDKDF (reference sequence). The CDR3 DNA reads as TGTGCCACCAGCAGAGATACGTTAGAGGTCTACGAGCAGTACTTC. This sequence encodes CATSRDTLEVYEQYF. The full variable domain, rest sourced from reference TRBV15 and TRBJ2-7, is DAMVIQNPRYQVTQFGKPVTLSCSQTLNHNVMYWYQQKSSQAPKLLFHYYDKDFNNEADTPDNFQSRRPNTSFCFLDIRSPGLGDTAMYLCATSRDTLEVYEQYFGPGTRLTVT.

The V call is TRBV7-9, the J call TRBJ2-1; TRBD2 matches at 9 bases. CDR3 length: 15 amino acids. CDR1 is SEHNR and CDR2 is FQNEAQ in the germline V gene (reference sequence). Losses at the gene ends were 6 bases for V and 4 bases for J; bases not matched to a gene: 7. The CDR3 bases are TGTGCCAGCAGAGCAAGGGGACTAGCTTACAATGAGCAGTTCTTC. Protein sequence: CASRARGLAYNEQFF.

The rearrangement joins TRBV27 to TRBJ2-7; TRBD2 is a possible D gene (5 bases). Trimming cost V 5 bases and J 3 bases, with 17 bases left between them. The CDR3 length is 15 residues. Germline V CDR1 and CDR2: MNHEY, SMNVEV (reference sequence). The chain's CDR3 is CASSPSPAGNYEQYF. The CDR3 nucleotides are TGTGCCAGCAGTCCATCCCCAGCCGGGAACTACGAGCAGTACTTC.

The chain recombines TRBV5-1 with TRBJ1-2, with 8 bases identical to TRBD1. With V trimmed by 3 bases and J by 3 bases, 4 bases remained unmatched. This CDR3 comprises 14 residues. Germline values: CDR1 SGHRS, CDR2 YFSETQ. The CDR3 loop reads CASSWLQGDYGYTF. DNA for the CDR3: TGCGCCAGCAGCTGGCTACAGGGGGACTATGGCTACACCTTC.

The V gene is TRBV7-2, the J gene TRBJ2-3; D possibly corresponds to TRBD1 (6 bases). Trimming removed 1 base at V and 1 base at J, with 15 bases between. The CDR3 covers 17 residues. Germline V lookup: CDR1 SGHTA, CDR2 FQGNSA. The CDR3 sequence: CASSLGVFAGGTDTQYF. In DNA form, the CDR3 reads TGTGCCAGCAGCTTAGGGGTATTTGCAGGGGGCACAGATACGCAGTATTTT.

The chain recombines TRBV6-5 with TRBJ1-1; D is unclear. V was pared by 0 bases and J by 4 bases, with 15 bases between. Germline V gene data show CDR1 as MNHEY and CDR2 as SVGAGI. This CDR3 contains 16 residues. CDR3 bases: TGTGCCAGCAGTTACTCGATTCCGGGAACTTTCACTGAAGCTTTCTTT. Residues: CASSYSIPGTFTEAFF.

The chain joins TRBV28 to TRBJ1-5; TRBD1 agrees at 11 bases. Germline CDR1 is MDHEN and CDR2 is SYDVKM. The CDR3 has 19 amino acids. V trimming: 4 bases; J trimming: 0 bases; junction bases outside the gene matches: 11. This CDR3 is CASSYSGTGGFYSNQPQHF. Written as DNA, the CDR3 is TGTGCCAGCAGTTATAGTGGGACAGGGGGATTCTATAGCAATCAGCCCCAGCATTTT.

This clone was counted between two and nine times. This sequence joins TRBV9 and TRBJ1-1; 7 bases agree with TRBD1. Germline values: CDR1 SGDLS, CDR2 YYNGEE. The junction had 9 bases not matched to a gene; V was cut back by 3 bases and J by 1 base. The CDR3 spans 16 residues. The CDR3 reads CASSGPQGQQNTEAFF. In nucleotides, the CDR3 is TGTGCCAGCAGCGGACCACAGGGACAGCAGAACACTGAAGCTTTCTTT.

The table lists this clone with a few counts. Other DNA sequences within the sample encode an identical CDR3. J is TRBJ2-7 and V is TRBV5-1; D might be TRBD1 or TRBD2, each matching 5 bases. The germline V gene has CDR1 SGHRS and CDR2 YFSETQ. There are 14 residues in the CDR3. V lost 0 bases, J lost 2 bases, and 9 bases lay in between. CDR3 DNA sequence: TGCGCCAGCAGCTTGGGGCAGGGAGCCTACGAGCAGTACTTC. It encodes CASSLGQGAYEQYF. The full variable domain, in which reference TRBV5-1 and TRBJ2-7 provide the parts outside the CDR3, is KAGVTQTPRYLIKTRGQQVTLSCSPISGHRSVSWYQQTPGQGLQFLFEYFSETQRNKGNFPGRFSGRQFSNSRSEMNVSTLELGDSALYLCASSLGQGAYEQYFGPGTRLTVT.

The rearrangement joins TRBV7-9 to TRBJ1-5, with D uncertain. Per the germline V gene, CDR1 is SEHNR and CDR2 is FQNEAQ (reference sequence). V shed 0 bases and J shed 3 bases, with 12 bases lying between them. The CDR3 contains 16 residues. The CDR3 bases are TGTGCCAGCAGCTTAGCGGAGGCAGGCTTCAATCAGCCCCAGCATTTT. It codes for CASSLAEAGFNQPQHF. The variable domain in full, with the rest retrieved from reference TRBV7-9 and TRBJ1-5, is DTGVSQNPRHKITKRGQNVTFRCDPISEHNRLYWYRQTLGQGPEFLTYFQNEAQLEKSRLLSDRFSAERPKGSFSTLEIQRTEQGDSAMYLCASSLAEAGFNQPQHFGDGTRLSIL.

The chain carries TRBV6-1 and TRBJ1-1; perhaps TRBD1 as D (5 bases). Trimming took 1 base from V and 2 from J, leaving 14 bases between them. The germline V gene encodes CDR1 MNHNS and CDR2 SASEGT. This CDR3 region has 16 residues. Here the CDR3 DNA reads TGTGCCAGCAGTGAAGTGGCCGGGGCAACAAACACTGAAGCTTTCTTT. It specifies CASSEVAGATNTEAFF.

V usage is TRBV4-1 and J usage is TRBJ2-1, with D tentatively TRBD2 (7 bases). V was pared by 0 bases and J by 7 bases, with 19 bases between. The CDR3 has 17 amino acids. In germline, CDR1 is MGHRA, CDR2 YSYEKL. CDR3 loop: CASSQDEEGGRGNEQFF. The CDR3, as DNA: TGCGCCAGCAGCCAAGACGAGGAGGGAGGGAGGGGGAATGAGCAGTTCTTC.

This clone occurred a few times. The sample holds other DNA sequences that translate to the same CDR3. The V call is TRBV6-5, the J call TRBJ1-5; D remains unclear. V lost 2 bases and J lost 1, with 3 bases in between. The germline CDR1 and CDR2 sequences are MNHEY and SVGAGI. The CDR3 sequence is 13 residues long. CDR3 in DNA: TGTGCCAGCAGTTACGGAAGCAATCAGCCCCAGCATTTT. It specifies CASSYGSNQPQHF.

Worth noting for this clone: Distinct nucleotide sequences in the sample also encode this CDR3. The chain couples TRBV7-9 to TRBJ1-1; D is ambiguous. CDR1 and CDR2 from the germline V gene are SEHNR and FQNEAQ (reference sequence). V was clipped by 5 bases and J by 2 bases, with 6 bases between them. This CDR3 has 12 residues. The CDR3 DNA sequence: TGTGCCAGCAGCCTATCAAACACTGAAGCTTTCTTT. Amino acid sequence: CASSLSNTEAFF.

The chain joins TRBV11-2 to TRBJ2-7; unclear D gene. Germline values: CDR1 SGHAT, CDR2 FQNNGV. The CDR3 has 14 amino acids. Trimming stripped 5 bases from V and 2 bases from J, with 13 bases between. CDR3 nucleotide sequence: TGTGCCAGCAGCAAAGGCGGTGGGGCCTACGAGCAGTACTTC. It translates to CASSKGGGAYEQYF.

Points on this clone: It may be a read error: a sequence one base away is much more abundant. CDR3 in DNA: TGTGCCAGCAGCTCCTCCTACGAGCAGTACTTC. Protein: CASSSSYEQYF. This sequence joins TRBV11-2 and TRBJ2-5; D is undetermined. The DNA end is a closer match to TRBJ2-7, so the J assignment may be wrong. The CDR3 contains 11 residues. Germline V gene data show CDR1 as SGHAT and CDR2 as FQNNGV.

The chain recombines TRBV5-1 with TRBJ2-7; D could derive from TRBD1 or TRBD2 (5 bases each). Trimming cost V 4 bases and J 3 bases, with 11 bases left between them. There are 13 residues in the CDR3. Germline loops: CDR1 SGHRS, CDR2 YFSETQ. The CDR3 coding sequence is TGCGCCAGCAGCGCGGCAGGGAGCTACGAGCAGTACTTC. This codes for CASSAAGSYEQYF.

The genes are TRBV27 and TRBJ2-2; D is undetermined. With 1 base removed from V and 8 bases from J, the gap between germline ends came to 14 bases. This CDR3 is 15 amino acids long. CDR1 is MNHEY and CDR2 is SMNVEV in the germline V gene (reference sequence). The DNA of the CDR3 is TGTGCCAGCAGTTTATTTCGGGCCTGGGGAGGGGAGCTGTTTTTT. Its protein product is CASSLFRAWGGELFF.

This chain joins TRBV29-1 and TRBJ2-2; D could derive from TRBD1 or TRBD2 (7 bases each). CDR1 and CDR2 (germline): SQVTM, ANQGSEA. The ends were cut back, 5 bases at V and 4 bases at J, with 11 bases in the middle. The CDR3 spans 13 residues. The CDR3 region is CSVQGGLTGELFF. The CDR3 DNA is TGCAGCGTTCAGGGGGGGCTCACCGGGGAGCTGTTTTTT.

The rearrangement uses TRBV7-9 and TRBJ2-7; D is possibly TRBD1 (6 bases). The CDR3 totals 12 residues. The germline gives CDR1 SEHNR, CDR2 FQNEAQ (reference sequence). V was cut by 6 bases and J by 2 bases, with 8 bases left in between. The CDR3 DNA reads TGTGCCAGCAGACGGACAGCCTACGAGCAGTACTTC. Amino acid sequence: CASRRTAYEQYF.

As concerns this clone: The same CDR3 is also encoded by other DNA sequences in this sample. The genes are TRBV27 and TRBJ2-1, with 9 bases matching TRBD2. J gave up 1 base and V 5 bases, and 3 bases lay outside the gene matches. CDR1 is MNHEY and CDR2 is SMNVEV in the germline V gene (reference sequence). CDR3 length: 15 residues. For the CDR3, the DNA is TGTGCCAGCAGTCCAGGACTAGCGTCCTACAATGAGCAGTTCTTC. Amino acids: CASSPGLASYNEQFF.

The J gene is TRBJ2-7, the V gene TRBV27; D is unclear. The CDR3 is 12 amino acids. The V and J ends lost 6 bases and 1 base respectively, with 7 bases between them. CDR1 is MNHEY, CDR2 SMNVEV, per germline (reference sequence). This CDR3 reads CASRENSYEQYF. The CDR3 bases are TGTGCCAGCAGAGAGAATTCCTACGAGCAGTACTTC.